The present T cell receptor beta chain was sequenced within a study of blood T cell repertoires in COVID-19. TCRdb keeps only in-frame clones here, not all; method: immunoSEQ multiplex PCR. The sample lists around 140,000 clones, about four fifths occurring once. The CDR3 covers 15 residues. Germline CDR1 LGHNA, CDR2 YNFKEQ. V lost 1 base and J lost 2; bases outside the gene matches: 2. J is TRBJ2-7 and V is TRBV4-2; 10 bases fit TRBD1. Sample: peripheral blood. The sequence was collected from a human donor in a cohort sampled during active COVID-19. CDR3 in DNA: TGTGCCAGCAGCCAAGCGGGGACAGGGGCCTACGAGCAGTACTTC. It codes for CASSQAGTGAYEQYF.